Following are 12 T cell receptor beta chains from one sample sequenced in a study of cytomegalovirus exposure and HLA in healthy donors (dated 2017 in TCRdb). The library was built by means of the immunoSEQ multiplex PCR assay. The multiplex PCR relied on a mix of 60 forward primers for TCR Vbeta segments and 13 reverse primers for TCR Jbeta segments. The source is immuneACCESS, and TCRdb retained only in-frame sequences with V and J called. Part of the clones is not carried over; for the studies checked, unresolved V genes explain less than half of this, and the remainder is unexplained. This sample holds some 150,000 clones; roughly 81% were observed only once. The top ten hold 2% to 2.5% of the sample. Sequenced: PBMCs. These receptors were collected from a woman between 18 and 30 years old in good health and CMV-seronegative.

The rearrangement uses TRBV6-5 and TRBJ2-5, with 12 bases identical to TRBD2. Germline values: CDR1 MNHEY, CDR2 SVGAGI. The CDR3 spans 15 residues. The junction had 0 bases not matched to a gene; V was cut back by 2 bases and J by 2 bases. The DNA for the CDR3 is TGTGCCAGCAGTTACCTAGCGGGAGGGCAAGAGACCCAGTACTTC. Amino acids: CASSYLAGGQETQYF.

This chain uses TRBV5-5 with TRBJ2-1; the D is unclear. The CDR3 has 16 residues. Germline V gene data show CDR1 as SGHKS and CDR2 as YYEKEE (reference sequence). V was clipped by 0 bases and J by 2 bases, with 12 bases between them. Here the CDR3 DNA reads TGTGCCAGCAGCTTGGGAGCGCGACTCACCTACAATGAGCAGTTCTTC. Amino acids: CASSLGARLTYNEQFF.

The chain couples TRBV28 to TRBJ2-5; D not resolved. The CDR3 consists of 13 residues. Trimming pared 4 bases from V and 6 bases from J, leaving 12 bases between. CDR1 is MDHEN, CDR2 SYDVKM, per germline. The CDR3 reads CASSSPESQTQYF. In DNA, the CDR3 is TGTGCCAGCAGTTCCCCCGAGTCCCAGACCCAGTACTTC. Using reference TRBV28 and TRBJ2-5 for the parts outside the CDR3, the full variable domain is DVKVTQSSRYLVKRTGEKVFLECVQDMDHENMFWYRQDPGLGLRLIYFSYDVKMKEKGDIPEGYSVSREKKERFSLILESASTNQTSMYLCASSSPESQTQYFGPGTRLLVL.

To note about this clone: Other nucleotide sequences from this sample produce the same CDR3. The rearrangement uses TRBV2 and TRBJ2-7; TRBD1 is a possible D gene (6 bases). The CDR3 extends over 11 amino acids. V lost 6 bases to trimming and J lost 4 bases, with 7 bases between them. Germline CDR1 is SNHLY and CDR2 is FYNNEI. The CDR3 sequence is CASRRGYEQYF. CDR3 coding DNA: TGTGCCAGCAGGAGGGGGTACGAGCAGTACTTC. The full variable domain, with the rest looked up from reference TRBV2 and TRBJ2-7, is EPEVTQTPSHQVTQMGQEVILRCVPISNHLYFYWYRQILGQKVEFLVSFYNNEISEKSEIFDDQFSVERPDGSNFTLKIRSTKLEDSAMYFCASRRGYEQYFGPGTRLTVT.

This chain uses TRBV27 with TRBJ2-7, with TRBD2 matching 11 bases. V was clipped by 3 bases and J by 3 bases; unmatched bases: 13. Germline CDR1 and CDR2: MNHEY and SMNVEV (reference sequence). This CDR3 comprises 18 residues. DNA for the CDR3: TGTGCCAGCAGTTTCCTCTCGACTAGCGGGGCCCCCGGCTACGAGCAGTACTTC. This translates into CASSFLSTSGAPGYEQYF.

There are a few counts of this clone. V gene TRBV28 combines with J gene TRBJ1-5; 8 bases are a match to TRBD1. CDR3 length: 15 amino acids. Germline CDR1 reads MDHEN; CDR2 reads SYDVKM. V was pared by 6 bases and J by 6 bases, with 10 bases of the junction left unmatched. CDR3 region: CASRPGTGMSQPQHF. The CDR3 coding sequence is TGTGCCAGCAGACCTGGGACAGGTATGTCTCAGCCCCAGCATTTT.

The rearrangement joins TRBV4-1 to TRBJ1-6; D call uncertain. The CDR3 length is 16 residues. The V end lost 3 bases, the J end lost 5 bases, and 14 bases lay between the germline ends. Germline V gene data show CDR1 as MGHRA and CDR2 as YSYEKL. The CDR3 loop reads CASSHRRSANNSPLHF. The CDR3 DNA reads TGCGCCAGCAGCCATCGGCGGTCTGCAAATAATTCACCCCTCCACTTT.

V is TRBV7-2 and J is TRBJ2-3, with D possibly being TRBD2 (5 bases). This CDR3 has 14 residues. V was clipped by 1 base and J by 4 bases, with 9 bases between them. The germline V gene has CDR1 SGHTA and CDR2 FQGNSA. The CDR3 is CASSLGLAPDTQYF. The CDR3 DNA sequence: TGTGCCAGCAGCTTAGGGCTAGCTCCAGATACGCAGTATTTT.

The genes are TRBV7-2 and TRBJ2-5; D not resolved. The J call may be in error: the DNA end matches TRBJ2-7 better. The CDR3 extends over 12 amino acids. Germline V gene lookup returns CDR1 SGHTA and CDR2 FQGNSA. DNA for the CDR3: TGTGCCAGCAGCTTAGTGCTCTACGAGCAGTACTTC. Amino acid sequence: CASSLVLYEQYF.

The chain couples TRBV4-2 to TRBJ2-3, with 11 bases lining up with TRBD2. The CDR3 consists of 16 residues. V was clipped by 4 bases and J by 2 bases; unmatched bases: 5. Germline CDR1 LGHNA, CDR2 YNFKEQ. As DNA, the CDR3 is TGTGCCAGCAGCCTCATTAGCGGGAGGGACACAGATACGCAGTATTTT. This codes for CASSLISGRDTDTQYF.

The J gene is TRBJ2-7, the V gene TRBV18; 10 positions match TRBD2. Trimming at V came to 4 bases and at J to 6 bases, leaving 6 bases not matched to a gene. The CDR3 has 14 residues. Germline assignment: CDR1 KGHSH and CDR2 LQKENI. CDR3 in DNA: TGTGCCAGCTCACTGGGAGCGGGGGGGCCCGAGCAGTACTTC. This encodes CASSLGAGGPEQYF.

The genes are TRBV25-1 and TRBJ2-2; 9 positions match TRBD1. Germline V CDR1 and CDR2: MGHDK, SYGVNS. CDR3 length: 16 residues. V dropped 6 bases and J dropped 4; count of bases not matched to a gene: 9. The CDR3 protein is CASSVPGQGRTGELFF. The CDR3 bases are TGTGCCAGCAGCGTTCCGGGACAGGGTCGCACCGGGGAGCTGTTTTTT.